This T cell receptor (beta chain) was profiled in a study of T cells after yellow fever vaccination. About the research overall: Low-cell-number fractions underwent preparation using SMART-Seq v4 Ultra Low Input.

This clonotype was detected a few times. Its antigen is not known. Regarding the study as a whole: Just a small share of clonotypes turned up in the CD4 compartment as well as the CD8 compartment. When the response was secondary, it was weaker but reached its peak faster, day 5 versus 15. In post-booster samples, most primary-vaccination clones reappeared (around 95% CD4, roughly 89% CD8).

TCRdb re-derived calls from the 5' RACE reads in MiXCR, one entry per CDR3 protein. Of roughly 330,000 distinct CDR3 sequences in the sample, 6.8% were seen once. The CDR3 is 16 amino acids. Germline assignment: CDR1 SGDLS and CDR2 YYNGEE. The ends lost 3 bases at V and 0 bases at J; junction bases unmatched: 6. The sequencing used PBMCs, collected about 49 days after the first yellow fever vaccination. The chain couples TRBV9 to TRBJ2-3, with 8 bases fitting TRBD2. This clonotype originated in a young man who received the YFV17D yellow fever vaccine. CDR3 sequence reads: CASSAGGDQSTDTQYF. CDR3 DNA: TGTGCCAGCAGCGCGGGGGGGGACCAGAGCACAGATACGCAGTATTTT.